A single sample gave rise to the 27 T cell receptor beta chains below, sequenced in a study of cytomegalovirus exposure and HLA in healthy donors. PCR amplification relied on 60 Vbeta primers (plus 13 Jbeta primers). Clones were read by immunoSEQ multiplex PCR, and TCRdb kept only the in-frame ones, dropping some. This table holds 150,000 to 200,000 clones, 65% to 85% found once. Material: PBMCs. The origin of the receptors is a boy between 2 and 15 years old in good health and CMV-seronegative.

The genes are TRBV5-4 and TRBJ2-7, with 7 nucleotides matching TRBD2. The ends lost 0 bases at V and 3 bases at J; junction bases unmatched: 6. The CDR3 covers 15 residues. Germline CDR1 reads SGHNT; CDR2 reads YYREEE (reference sequence). The CDR3: CASSLGVGGGYEQYV. In DNA, the CDR3 is TGTGCCAGCAGCTTGGGGGTGGGGGGGGGCTACGAGCAGTACGTC.

The chain has TRBV19 and TRBJ1-5; 7 bases are shared with TRBD1. Germline V gene sequence: CDR1 LNHDA, CDR2 SQIVND (reference sequence). The junction had 5 bases not matched to a gene; V was cut back by 4 bases and J by 2 bases. The length of the CDR3 is 15 residues. The CDR3, as DNA: TGTGCCAGTAGTACCGACAGGGAAGGCAATCAGCCCCAGCATTTT. Its translation: CASSTDREGNQPQHF.

V and J are TRBV7-2 and TRBJ2-7; 8 nucleotides line up with TRBD2. CDR3 length equals 15 residues. The V and J ends lost 2 bases and 3 bases, in that order; junction bases with no gene match: 6. Germline CDR1 is SGHTA and CDR2 is FQGNSA. Here the CDR3 DNA reads TGTGCCAGCAGCTTATTTTTCAGCGGGGGCTACGAGCAGTACTTC. Residues: CASSLFFSGGYEQYF.

The rearrangement links TRBV15 to TRBJ2-1; D unresolved. CDR1 LNHNV and CDR2 YYDKDF come from the germline V gene (reference sequence). This CDR3 contains 15 residues. V lost 1 base and J 0 bases, leaving 7 bases between the germline ends. In nucleotides, the CDR3 is TGTGCCACCAGCAGAGGTAGTATCTCCTACAATGAGCAGTTCTTC. It is translated as CATSRGSISYNEQFF.

V is TRBV7-9 and J is TRBJ2-3, with TRBD1 identical over 8 bases. The CDR3 sequence is 13 residues long. From germline, CDR1 is SEHNR and CDR2 FQNEAQ (reference sequence). V gave up 8 bases and J gave up 2 bases; unmatched junction bases: 3. As DNA, the CDR3 is TGTGCCAGCGAGGACAGGGACACAGATACGCAGTATTTT. This gives the protein CASEDRDTDTQYF.

The genes are TRBV7-9 and TRBJ2-7; D not resolved. The CDR3 sequence is 12 residues long. Germline CDR1 SEHNR, CDR2 FQNEAQ (reference sequence). Trimming took 2 bases from V and 6 from J, leaving 8 bases between them. For the CDR3, the DNA is TGTGCCAGCAGCTTATTCTTGGGCGAGCAGTACGTC. This translates into CASSLFLGEQYV.

This clone came up a few times. J is TRBJ2-5 and V is TRBV14, with unresolved D. The CDR3 is made up of 12 amino acids. CDR1 is SGHDN, CDR2 FVKESK, per germline. V lost 4 bases and J lost 5, with 8 bases in between. The CDR3 spells CASSLTRETQYF. CDR3 nucleotide sequence: TGTGCCAGCAGCCTAACCCGGGAGACCCAGTACTTC.

The J gene is TRBJ1-2, the V gene TRBV7-8; 8 bases are a match to TRBD1. The CDR3 has 14 amino acids. V shed 5 bases and J 4 bases; nucleotides not matched to a gene: 6. CDR1 and CDR2 from the germline V gene are SGHVS and FQNEAQ. CDR3 region: CASSPGTGLYGYTF. The CDR3 nucleotides read TGTGCCAGCAGCCCGGGGACAGGACTCTATGGCTACACCTTC.

V gene TRBV19 combines with J gene TRBJ2-7; 10 nucleotides align to TRBD1. V shed 3 bases and J 3 bases; nucleotides not matched to a gene: 14. Germline V gene lookup returns CDR1 LNHDA and CDR2 SQIVND (reference sequence). This CDR3 has 18 residues. CDR3: CASSIDPRRDRGYYEQYV. The CDR3, as DNA: TGTGCCAGTAGTATCGATCCTAGGAGGGACAGGGGATACTACGAGCAGTACGTC.

The V gene is TRBV28, the J gene TRBJ1-4, with D possibly being TRBD1 (6 bases). Trimming left V 4 bases short and J 0 bases short, with 9 bases between. Germline CDR1 reads MDHEN; CDR2 reads SYDVKM. The CDR3 totals 15 residues. The CDR3, as DNA: TGTGCCAGCAGTTCGCAGGGGTCAACTAATGAAAAACTGTTTTTT. Translated, it gives CASSSQGSTNEKLFF.

The rearrangement uses TRBV29-1 and TRBJ2-5, with 8 bases fitting TRBD2. Germline lookup yields CDR1 SQVTM and CDR2 ANQGSEA. This CDR3 is 13 amino acids long. After removal of 6 bases from V and 2 bases from J, the junction contained 5 bases not matched to a gene. For the CDR3, the DNA is TGCAGCGTGGAAAAGCGGGGGCAAGAGACCCAGTACTTC. Encoded protein: CSVEKRGQETQYF.

V is TRBV5-1 and J is TRBJ2-7, with TRBD1 matching 9 bases. Germline lookup yields CDR1 SGHRS and CDR2 YFSETQ. V gave up 0 bases and J gave up 5 bases; unmatched junction bases: 6. The CDR3 loop spans 15 amino acids. The CDR3, as DNA: TGCGCCAGCAGCTTGGAGGGGACAGGGCTTAACGAGCAGTACTTC. This gives the protein CASSLEGTGLNEQYF.

The rearrangement links TRBV7-8 to TRBJ2-1; 7 nucleotides line up with TRBD2. Germline V gives CDR1 SGHVS, CDR2 FQNEAQ. The CDR3 is made up of 15 amino acids. Germline trimming cut 5 bases from V and 6 bases from J; bases unmatched to any gene: 10. For the CDR3, the DNA is TGTGCCAGCAGCCTACAGCGGGAATCGACCAATGAGCAGTTCTTC. Translating it yields CASSLQRESTNEQFF.

The chain combines TRBV9 with TRBJ2-5; 9 bases line up with TRBD2. Judging by the DNA end, TRBJ2-7 fits better; the J call may be wrong. From germline, CDR1 is SGDLS and CDR2 YYNGEE. This CDR3 spans 15 amino acids. CDR3 nucleotides: TGTGCCAGCAGCGGGGGCGGGAGGGCCTCCTACGAGCAGTACTTC. Protein sequence: CASSGGGRASYEQYF.

The chain has TRBV6-6 and TRBJ1-1, with D perhaps matching TRBD1 (5 bases). Trimming took off 0 bases at V and 4 bases at J, with 12 bases between the two ends. The CDR3 spans 15 residues. The V gene's germline CDR1 is MNHNY and CDR2 SVGAGI (reference sequence). CDR3 amino acids: CASSYSRRVGTEAFF. In nucleotides, the CDR3 is TGTGCCAGCAGTTACTCGCGCAGGGTTGGCACTGAAGCTTTCTTT.

The V gene is TRBV10-3, the J gene TRBJ2-2; 9 nucleotides line up with TRBD1. CDR1 is ENHRY and CDR2 is SYGVKD in the germline V gene. The CDR3 contains 16 residues. V gave up 8 bases and J gave up 4 bases; unmatched junction bases: 11. Here the CDR3 reads CAIGAGVQGATGELFF. For the CDR3, the DNA is TGTGCCATCGGCGCGGGGGTACAGGGGGCCACCGGGGAGCTGTTTTTT.

This chain uses TRBV2 with TRBJ1-6, with 7 positions matching TRBD1. CDR3 size: 14 residues. V shed 6 bases, J shed 7 bases, and the junction held 6 bases outside the gene matches. Germline V gene data show CDR1 as SNHLY and CDR2 as FYNNEI. The CDR3 DNA reads TGTGCCAGCAGGGGACAGAATTTGAATTCACCCCTCCACTTT. Encoded protein: CASRGQNLNSPLHF.

V and J are TRBV2 and TRBJ1-3; D might be TRBD1 (6 bases). V lost 7 bases and J 7 bases, leaving 14 bases between the germline ends. CDR1 SNHLY and CDR2 FYNNEI come from the germline V gene. The CDR3 totals 13 residues. CDR3: CASMGAWRNTIYF. The CDR3 coding sequence is TGTGCCAGCATGGGGGCGTGGAGGAACACCATATATTTT.

The chain combines TRBV4-3 with TRBJ2-3; 8 bases match TRBD2. Germline V lookup: CDR1 LGHNA, CDR2 YSLEER. This CDR3 contains 16 residues. J was trimmed by 5 bases and V by 0 bases; bases with no gene match: 7. The DNA of the CDR3 is TGCGCCAGCAGCCAAGAAATCCCCCGGGGGGGAGATACGCAGTATTTT. Translation: CASSQEIPRGGDTQYF.

The V and J genes are TRBV4-2 and TRBJ2-1; 11 bases are shared with TRBD2. After removal of 0 bases from V and 6 bases from J, the junction contained 4 bases not matched to a gene. Germline CDR1 is LGHNA and CDR2 is YNFKEQ. The CDR3 is 16 amino acids. CDR3 residues: CASSQDIGLAGNEQFF. For the CDR3, the DNA is TGTGCCAGCAGCCAAGATATCGGACTAGCGGGCAATGAGCAGTTCTTC.

The rearrangement uses TRBV7-2 and TRBJ1-2; D is perhaps TRBD1 (5 bases). CDR1 and CDR2 (germline): SGHTA, FQGNSA. This CDR3 comprises 12 residues. Trimming removed 5 bases from V and 8 bases from J, with 12 bases in between. This chain's CDR3 is CASSPGGGGYTF. In nucleotides, the CDR3 is TGTGCCAGCAGCCCGGGGGGGGGAGGCTACACCTTC.

The chain is built from TRBV7-8 and TRBJ2-7, with a possible D match to TRBD2 (5 bases). Germline lookup yields CDR1 SGHVS and CDR2 FQNEAQ. The CDR3 extends over 13 amino acids. V lost 5 bases to trimming and J lost 7 bases, with 15 bases between them. CDR3 sequence reads: CASSQRLAGEQYF. CDR3 nucleotides: TGTGCCAGCAGCCAAAGGCTAGCTGGGGAGCAGTACTTC.

V is TRBV2 and J is TRBJ2-1, with 12 bases lining up with TRBD1. In germline, CDR1 is SNHLY, CDR2 FYNNEI. The CDR3 is 14 residues long. The junction had 7 bases not matched to a gene; V was cut back by 8 bases and J by 8 bases. The CDR3 DNA sequence: TGTGCCAGCGATGCGGGACAGGGGGCTTATGAGCAGTTCTTC. Amino acid sequence: CASDAGQGAYEQFF.

This clone was seen just once. The rearrangement uses TRBV4-3 and TRBJ2-7, with 8 bases matching TRBD2. This CDR3 has 15 residues. CDR1 and CDR2 (germline): LGHNA, YSLEER. Germline trimming cut 3 bases from V and 4 bases from J; bases unmatched to any gene: 8. The CDR3 protein is CASSQYSGIIYEQYF. The CDR3 nucleotides are TGCGCCAGCAGCCAGTATAGCGGGATTATTTACGAGCAGTACTTC.

V usage is TRBV30 and J usage is TRBJ2-7; perhaps TRBD1 as D (6 bases). CDR1 is GTSNPN, CDR2 SVGIG, per germline (reference sequence). Trimming shortened V by 2 bases and J by 2 bases, and 13 bases separated the two germline ends. The CDR3 has 14 residues. The CDR3 spells CAWSRGRGPYEQYF. In DNA form, the CDR3 reads TGTGCCTGGAGTAGAGGCAGGGGCCCCTACGAGCAGTACTTC.

The chain joins TRBV5-4 to TRBJ2-3; 8 bases fit TRBD2. The trim removed 6 bases at V and 7 bases at J, leaving 13 bases unmatched. The CDR3 is 15 amino acids. Germline V CDR1 and CDR2: SGHNT, YYREEE (reference sequence). The CDR3 DNA sequence: TGTGCCAGCACCCTGGAGTCCCGGGAGGGAAATACGCAGTATTTT. Protein: CASTLESREGNTQYF.

Only one count was recorded for this clone. In DNA, the CDR3 is TGTGCCAGCAGCGCGGGAGGTCTCACCGGGGAGCTGTTTTTT. Translating it yields CASSAGGLTGELFF. V and J are TRBV4-2 and TRBJ2-2; TRBD2 matches 8 bases. The ends lost 5 bases at V and 4 bases at J; junction bases unmatched: 3. Germline V gene lookup returns CDR1 LGHNA and CDR2 YNFKEQ. This CDR3 contains 14 residues.